Detailed here is one T cell receptor beta chain. The CDR3 is made up of 18 amino acids. Germline CDR1 LGHDT, CDR2 YNNKEL (reference sequence). The ends lost 2 bases at V and 6 bases at J; junction bases unmatched: 12. The record originates from a study of blood T cell repertoires in COVID-19. Study details: From the United States, Italy and Spain came samples of acute and convalescent COVID-19. T cells, B-cell-depleted T cells, or PBMCs provided the cDNA or gDNA that served as material.

The authors' processing: Reference gene primer amplification in the assay estimated nucleated cell counts. Only in-frame clones appear in the TCRdb table, and some are missing; sequencing was by immunoSEQ multiplex PCR. V, J and clone size were drawn from that table, and D and trimming were deduced from the DNA. The sample has 100,000 to 150,000 clones; around nine tenths are singletons. The V call is TRBV3-1 (or the pseudogene TRBV3-2), the J call TRBJ2-1; 11 bases are shared with TRBD2. Material for sequencing was peripheral blood. The clonotype originates from a woman aged 50 to 65 with acute or convalescent COVID-19. CDR3 protein: CASSQRALAGGLGNEQFF. The CDR3 bases are TGTGCCAGCAGCCAAAGGGCGCTAGCGGGAGGATTGGGCAATGAGCAGTTCTTC.